This T cell receptor (beta chain) was observed in a study of T-cell reconstitution after alpha-beta-depleted transplantation in children. General observations from the study: Recipient T cells and thymic progenitors that survived gave rise to the high TCRbeta diversity observed at day 60 in some patients. The study reportedly traced alpha-beta T cells about two months after transplant to several hundred expanded graft clones. After one year, T-cell counts and TCRbeta diversity mostly came from new T cells.

CDR1 is LNHNV, CDR2 YYDKDF, per germline (reference sequence). There are 15 residues in the CDR3. Trimming stripped 0 bases from V and 5 bases from J, with 13 bases between. Preparation of the TCRbeta library involved a method that used unique molecular identifiers. TCRdb re-derived calls from the PCR reads in MiXCR, one entry per CDR3 protein. The sample shows 450,000 to 550,000 distinct CDR3 sequences, about an eighth of them seen only once. For this clonotype: The antigen is not known.

V usage is TRBV15 and J usage is TRBJ1-2; D may be TRBD1 (5 bases). This receptor was taken from a female patient between 2 and 15 years old who had a stem cell transplant for aplastic anemia, so the T cells may come from the graft donor. The specimen was PBMCs, mostly from graft donor cells, collected 180 days after TCRalphabeta/CD19-depleted stem cell transplant. CDR3 sequence (DNA): TGTGCCACCAGCAGAGAATCCGATGGGGGTTATGGCTACACCTTC. Translated: CATSRESDGGYGYTF.